This passage covers 16 T cell receptor beta chains from one sample sequenced in a study of glioma-infiltrating T cells. The iRepertoire nested amplicon-rescue multiplex PCR amplified TCR alpha and beta CDR3s from RNA. TCRdb reanalysed the multiplex PCR reads using MiXCR and keeps one entry per CDR3 protein. The data contain a few hundred thousand distinct CDR3 sequences, around 45% of them singletons. The sample was glioma tissue, nonneoplastic brain tissue, or PBMCs (not recorded which). Every receptor here comes from a human donor with low-grade glioma or glioblastoma, undergoing nonglioma brain surgery, or in good health (not recorded which).

On this clonotype itself: This clone may be a read error of a much larger clone one base away. This chain connects TRBV6-5 to TRBJ2-3, with D unclear. The V gene lost 5 bases and the J gene lost 0 bases, with 15 bases spanning the gap. Germline V gene sequence: CDR1 MNHEY, CDR2 SVGAGI. The CDR3 is made up of 16 amino acids. The CDR3 loop is CASSHGNSLSTDTQYF. In DNA form, the CDR3 reads TGTGCCAGCAGTCACGGTAATAGCCTGAGCACAGATACGCAGTATTTT.

The chain has TRBV7-2 and TRBJ2-3; the match to TRBD1 covers 8 bases. Germline V CDR1 and CDR2: SGHTA, FQGNSA. There are 14 residues in the CDR3. V shed 4 bases and J 5 bases; nucleotides not matched to a gene: 5. DNA of the CDR3: TGTGCCAGCAGCTACGACAGGGGAAAAGATACGCAGTATTTT. This sequence encodes CASSYDRGKDTQYF.

This clonotype was seen at least ten times. The chain links TRBV27 to TRBJ2-7; TRBD1 matches at 11 bases. The V gene's germline CDR1 is MNHEY and CDR2 SMNVEV (reference sequence). The CDR3 totals 14 residues. Trimming at V came to 5 bases and at J to 3 bases, leaving 3 bases not matched to a gene. The CDR3 nucleotides are TGTGCCAGCAGTGGCGGGACAGGGGGCTACGAGCAGTACTTC. Translating it yields CASSGGTGGYEQYF.

The V call is TRBV3-1, the J call TRBJ2-7, with D unclear. Trimming pared 2 bases from V and 5 bases from J, leaving 4 bases between. This CDR3 has 11 residues. CDR1 is LGHDT, CDR2 YNNKEL, per germline (reference sequence). The CDR3 sequence: CASSQSHEQYF. The CDR3 DNA follows: TGTGCCAGCAGCCAATCGCACGAGCAGTACTTC.

Comments on this clonotype: A much bigger clone sits one base away, suggesting this may be a read error. The gene calls are TRBV27 and TRBJ2-1; D tentatively fits TRBD1 or TRBD2 (5 bases each). V was cut by 5 bases and J by 16 bases, with 21 bases left in between. CDR1 is MNHEY and CDR2 is SMNVEV in the germline V gene (reference sequence). This CDR3 has 13 amino acids. Here the CDR3 reads CASSNASGTHTFF. As DNA, the CDR3 is TGTGCCAGCAGTAACGCCTCCGGGACCCACACTTTCTTC.

This clonotype is a singleton in its sample. A read error may explain this, as a much larger clone is one base away. The chain recombines TRBV27 with TRBJ2-1, with 7 bases matching TRBD2. The germline gives CDR1 MNHEY, CDR2 SMNVEV (reference sequence). The CDR3 loop spans 15 amino acids. J lost 7 bases, V lost 6 bases, and 12 bases had no gene match. In DNA form, the CDR3 reads TGTGCCAGCAGCCAGGAAGGACTAGGACGGAATGAGCAGTTCTTC. Protein: CASSQEGLGRNEQFF.

The gene calls are TRBV4-1 and TRBJ1-3, with 8 positions matching TRBD1. After removal of 0 bases from V and 4 bases from J, the junction contained 5 bases not matched to a gene. The length of the CDR3 is 16 residues. The germline V gene has CDR1 MGHRA and CDR2 YSYEKL. The CDR3 DNA follows: TGCGCCAGCAGCCAAGATGGGACAGGCTCGGGAAACACCATATATTTT. It yields the protein CASSQDGTGSGNTIYF.

At least ten counts were recorded for this clonotype. This sequence joins TRBV20-1 and TRBJ2-3; 7 bases match TRBD2. Germline loops: CDR1 DFQATT, CDR2 SNEGSKA (reference sequence). This CDR3 is 13 amino acids long. The trim removed 5 bases at V and 6 bases at J, leaving 8 bases unmatched. The CDR3: CSAGSGGGDTQYF. The CDR3 DNA follows: TGCAGTGCTGGGTCCGGGGGAGGGGATACGCAGTATTTT.

CDR3 residues: CATARGDGSQETQYF. For the CDR3, the DNA is TGTGCCACCGCCAGAGGGGATGGCAGTCAAGAGACCCAGTACTTC. The chain joins TRBV10-3 to TRBJ2-5; TRBD1 or TRBD2 may be the D gene (5 bases each). The germline gives CDR1 ENHRY, CDR2 SYGVKD. V was pared by 10 bases and J by 2 bases, with 20 bases between. The CDR3 is 15 residues long.

V usage is TRBV28 and J usage is TRBJ2-3; 12 bases are a match to TRBD1. V trimming: 6 bases; J trimming: 7 bases; junction bases outside the gene matches: 8. The CDR3 runs to 15 residues. In germline, CDR1 is MDHEN, CDR2 SYDVKM. In DNA form, the CDR3 reads TGTGCCAGCAGCCTGGGACAGGGGGCCGTGAATACGCAGTATTTT. Its protein is CASSLGQGAVNTQYF.

In regard to this clonotype: The junction does not match germline at one end; this may be a read error. The chain employs TRBV28 and TRBJ2-1; TRBD2 agrees at 9 bases. The CDR3 covers 17 residues. Germline V CDR1 and CDR2: MDHEN, SYDVKM. The CDR3 bases are TGTGTCAGCAGTCCACCCTGGGGGCGGGAGGGGTACAATGAGCAGTTCTTC. Translated, it gives CVSSPPWGREGYNEQFF.

Details on this clonotype: It may be a read error: a sequence one base away is much more abundant. The chain couples TRBV6-1 to TRBJ1-1, with D perhaps TRBD1 (5 bases). The germline V gene encodes CDR1 MNHNS and CDR2 SASEGT. The CDR3 spans 13 residues. The CDR3 DNA sequence: TGTGCCGGCAGTCCCGGGACGAACACTGAAGCTTTCTTT. This sequence encodes CAGSPGTNTEAFF.

A note on this clonotype: A much larger clone lies one base from this, so it may be a read error. The chain combines TRBV6-2 or TRBV6-3 with TRBJ2-1; 8 nucleotides match TRBD1. V shed 0 bases and J 10 bases; nucleotides not matched to a gene: 11. Germline CDR1 and CDR2: MNHEY and SVGEGT. CDR3 length: 16 amino acids. The CDR3 sequence is CASSYSQGAQFYEQFF. CDR3 in DNA: TGTGCCAGCAGTTACTCGCAGGGGGCCCAATTCTACGAGCAGTTCTTC.

This clonotype was seen just once. The rearrangement uses TRBV6-2 or TRBV6-3 and TRBJ2-1; 9 positions match TRBD2. The CDR3 spans 15 residues. V trimming: 4 bases; J trimming: 12 bases; junction bases outside the gene matches: 13. Germline assignment: CDR1 MNHEY and CDR2 SVGEGT. Here the CDR3 reads CASSLGGRAEDGQFF. CDR3 nucleotide sequence: TGTGCCAGCAGTTTAGGCGGGAGGGCCGAGGATGGGCAGTTCTTC.

The sample holds many counts of this clonotype. The J gene is TRBJ2-7, the V gene TRBV27; 7 bases align to TRBD1. Germline CDR1 MNHEY, CDR2 SMNVEV (reference sequence). The length of the CDR3 is 15 residues. V shed 2 bases and J 2 bases; nucleotides not matched to a gene: 6. The CDR3 protein is CASSLTQGNPYEQYF. For the CDR3, the DNA is TGTGCCAGCAGTTTAACACAGGGGAACCCCTACGAGCAGTACTTC.

About this clonotype: Mismatch with germline at one junction end may stem from a read error. The chain recombines TRBV27 with TRBJ1-2, with D uncertain. CDR1 is MNHEY and CDR2 is SMNVEV in the germline V gene (reference sequence). The CDR3 contains 16 residues. CDR3 bases: TGTGCGAGCAGTTTCAACGGGTTTGGGAATAACTATGGCTACACCTTC. It is translated as CASSFNGFGNNYGYTF.